The sequence of this T cell receptor (beta chain) was determined in a study of T cells after yellow fever vaccination. Study conclusions and caveats: Reappearance after the booster was observed for most primary-vaccination clones (96% CD4, almost 90% CD8). The appearance of a small share of clonotypes in both CD4 and CD8 compartments was observed. Abundant bulk-population clonotypes could contaminate the FACS-sorted repertoires.

Universal primer sites and UMIs were introduced during 5'RACE template-switching synthesis of TCR cDNA. One entry per CDR3 protein results from TCRdb running MiXCR on the 5' RACE reads. The repertoire holds around 160,000 distinct CDR3 sequences, with 5.5% to 7.5% as singletons. V lost 0 bases and J lost 1; bases outside the gene matches: 2. Germline V gives CDR1 MNHEY, CDR2 SVGAGI. The CDR3 is 15 residues long. This clonotype has a handful of counts. Its cognate antigen is unknown. This TCR was recovered from a man between 18 and 35 years old who received the YFV17D yellow fever vaccine. The starting material was CD4+ T cells sorted from PBMCs, obtained more than 4 days after the first yellow fever vaccination. The V and J genes are TRBV6-5 and TRBJ2-5, with 7 nucleotides matching TRBD2. The DNA of the CDR3 is TGTGCCAGCAGTTACTCGTGGGGGGGCCAAGAGACCCAGTACTTC. Protein sequence: CASSYSWGGQETQYF.